This entry lists 21 T cell receptor beta chains sequenced from one sample in a study of Graves' ophthalmopathy and Graves' hyperthyroidism. TCR beta CDR3 regions were amplified from RNA transcripts. After a first-round RT-PCR with HTBI primers, a second-round multiplex PCR was run. TCRdb recomputed calls from the multiplex PCR reads with MiXCR, one row per CDR3 protein. The data contain 600,000 to 700,000 distinct CDR3 sequences, more than 40% of them singletons. The sequencing sample was made of peripheral blood. The receptors stem from an adult man with Graves' ophthalmopathy.

This clonotype was recorded many times. J is TRBJ1-2 and V is TRBV19; 8 positions match TRBD1. CDR1 LNHDA and CDR2 SQIVND come from the germline V gene (reference sequence). Trimming at V came to 9 bases and at J to 4 bases, leaving 7 bases not matched to a gene. This CDR3 is built from 13 residues. DNA of the CDR3: TGTGCCAGCCAGGGGGCGACTGGCTATGGCTACACCTTC. Protein product: CASQGATGYGYTF. The whole variable domain, filled in from reference TRBV19 and TRBJ1-2, reads DGGITQSPKYLFRKEGQNVTLSCEQNLNHDAMYWYRQDPGQGLRLIYYSQIVNDFQKGDIAEGYSVSREKKESFPLTVTSAQKNPTAFYLCASQGATGYGYTFGSGTRLTVV.

V usage is TRBV20-1 and J usage is TRBJ1-6; D might be TRBD1 (5 bases). From germline, CDR1 is DFQATT and CDR2 SNEGSKA (reference sequence). The germline V and J ends were trimmed by 3 bases and 10 bases, with 19 bases remaining between them. The CDR3 extends over 15 amino acids. CDR3 DNA: TGCAGTGCTAGGGACCCCGGGACTGGCGGGTCACCCCTCCACTTT. Translating gives CSARDPGTGGSPLHF.

This clonotype has at least ten counts. The chain recombines TRBV12-3 or TRBV12-4 with TRBJ2-7; no clear D gene. The CDR3 runs to 12 residues. The germline V and J ends were trimmed by 6 bases and 0 bases, with 6 bases remaining between them. CDR3 amino acids: CASSRSSYEQYF. The CDR3 nucleotides read TGTGCCAGCAGCCGGAGCTCCTACGAGCAGTACTTC.

Worth noting for this clonotype: It may be a read error: a sequence one base away is much more abundant. CDR3: CASSDINEQYV. CDR3 nucleotides: TGTGCCAGCAGTGACATCAACGAGCAGTACGTC. V and J are TRBV6-6 and TRBJ2-7; D gene unclear. The CDR3 has 11 residues. From germline, CDR1 is MNHNY and CDR2 SVGAGI (reference sequence). With 5 bases removed from V and 5 bases from J, the gap between germline ends came to 7 bases.

The gene calls are TRBV10-3 and TRBJ2-5; D might be TRBD1 or TRBD2, each matching 5 bases. Matching the DNA end better, TRBJ2-1 makes the J call doubtful. The CDR3 loop spans 13 amino acids. Germline CDR1 and CDR2: ENHRY and SYGVKD. CDR3 nucleotide sequence: TGTGCCAGCAGCCGGGACGGTGTTAATGAGCAGTTCTTC. This encodes CASSRDGVNEQFF.

Concerning this clonotype: This may be a read error: a much more frequent sequence differs by one nucleotide. The chain joins TRBV7-2 to TRBJ1-4; possibly TRBD1 for D (6 bases). The CDR3 is 16 amino acids. Germline V gives CDR1 SGHTA, CDR2 FQGNSA. In DNA, the CDR3 is TGTGCCAGCAACTTAGCACCAGCGGGGGCCAGCGAAAAACTGTTTTTT. Amino acids: CASNLAPAGASEKLFF. The full variable domain, with the rest looked up from reference TRBV7-2 and TRBJ1-4, is GAGVSQSPSNKVTEKGKDVELRCDPISGHTALYWYRQSLGQGLEFLIYFQGNSAPDKSGLPSDRFSAERTGGSVSTLTIQRTQQEDSAVYLCASNLAPAGASEKLFFGSGTQLSVL.

V usage is TRBV25-1 and J usage is TRBJ1-6, with 7 bases fitting TRBD1. This CDR3 has 17 residues. Germline CDR1 reads MGHDK; CDR2 reads SYGVNS. The junction had 12 bases not matched to a gene; V was cut back by 6 bases and J by 4 bases. CDR3 in amino acids: CASSHQTGYIYNSPLHF. The DNA of the CDR3 is TGTGCCAGCAGCCACCAGACAGGGTACATTTATAATTCACCCCTCCACTTT. The complete variable domain, with remaining parts taken from reference TRBV25-1 and TRBJ1-6, reads EADIYQTPRYLVIGTGKKITLECSQTMGHDKMYWYQQDPGMELHLIHYSYGVNSTEKGDLSSESTVSRIRTEHFPLTLESARPSHTSQYLCASSHQTGYIYNSPLHFGNGTRLTVT.

The J gene is TRBJ2-7, the V gene TRBV25-1; D is possibly TRBD2 (5 bases). The CDR3 covers 15 residues. The V gene's germline CDR1 is MGHDK and CDR2 SYGVNS. Trimming cost V 6 bases and J 7 bases, with 22 bases left between them. The CDR3 sequence: CASSQDWAAPGEQYF. The CDR3 DNA reads TGTGCCAGCAGCCAAGATTGGGCAGCTCCGGGAGAGCAGTACTTC.

This clonotype was detected only a few times. Relative to the germline gene, one junction end is altered; a read error may explain this. The chain has TRBV10-3 and TRBJ2-7; 8 bases fit TRBD2. This CDR3 is built from 16 residues. CDR1 ENHRY and CDR2 SYGVKD come from the germline V gene. CDR3 nucleotide sequence: TGTGCCAGCAGTGACTCGAGTAGCGGGGACCTCTACGAGCAGTACTTC. It codes for CASSDSSSGDLYEQYF.

This clonotype has a count of ten or more. V gene TRBV9 combines with J gene TRBJ2-7, with 8 bases lining up with TRBD2. Germline values: CDR1 SGDLS, CDR2 YYNGEE. The ends lost 3 bases at V and 5 bases at J; junction bases unmatched: 10. The CDR3 is 15 residues long. As DNA, the CDR3 is TGTGCCAGCAGCGCTACTAGCGGCCGTGTGGACGAGCAGTACTTC. Residues: CASSATSGRVDEQYF.

The chain recombines TRBV10-3 with TRBJ1-1; 9 bases line up with TRBD1. Germline CDR1 reads ENHRY; CDR2 reads SYGVKD. V lost 10 bases to trimming and J lost 0 bases; unmatched junction nucleotides: 9. This CDR3 is 15 amino acids long. As DNA, the CDR3 is TGTGCCAGCACCGAAGACAGGGGGATGAACACTGAAGCTTTCTTT. Translation gives CASTEDRGMNTEAFF.

This clonotype was counted ten times or more. The chain couples TRBV7-9 to TRBJ2-7; D remains unclear. This CDR3 is built from 13 residues. V lost 3 bases to trimming and J lost 1 base, with 7 bases between them. Germline V CDR1 and CDR2: SEHNR, FQNEAQ (reference sequence). The CDR3 loop is CASSFDSSYEQYF. In DNA, the CDR3 is TGTGCCAGCAGCTTCGATTCGTCCTACGAGCAGTACTTC.

This clonotype was observed a single time. The J gene is TRBJ2-2, the V gene TRBV20-1; TRBD1 matches 7 bases. The CDR3 consists of 13 residues. Germline loops: CDR1 DFQATT, CDR2 SNEGSKA (reference sequence). V lost 6 bases, J lost 4 bases, and 5 bases stayed unmatched. CDR3 loop: CSAARQGTGELFF. The CDR3 region has the DNA TGCAGTGCCGCCCGACAGGGCACCGGGGAGCTGTTTTTT.

The chain employs TRBV7-9 and TRBJ2-7, with D unclear. This CDR3 has 14 amino acids. The germline V and J ends were trimmed by 5 bases and 2 bases, with 13 bases remaining between them. Per the germline V gene, CDR1 is SEHNR and CDR2 is FQNEAQ (reference sequence). This CDR3 is CASSQAPEAYEQYF. CDR3 bases: TGTGCCAGCAGCCAAGCCCCAGAGGCCTACGAGCAGTACTTC.

This clonotype was observed many times. V is TRBV10-3 and J is TRBJ2-2, with D perhaps matching TRBD1 or TRBD2 (5 bases each). This CDR3 has 13 residues. V was clipped by 4 bases and J by 5 bases, with 8 bases between them. Germline V gene data show CDR1 as ENHRY and CDR2 as SYGVKD. This CDR3 is CAISGGPTGELFF. The CDR3 coding sequence is TGTGCCATCAGTGGGGGACCTACCGGGGAGCTGTTTTTT.

With regard to this clonotype: This may come from a read error, since a much larger clone is one base off. The chain carries TRBV4-1 and TRBJ1-2; D may be TRBD1 (5 bases). Germline V gene sequence: CDR1 MGHRA, CDR2 YSYEKL. There are 14 residues in the CDR3. In DNA form, the CDR3 reads TGCGTCAGCAGCCAAGACCCAGGGAGGGGTGGCTACACCTTC. It encodes CVSSQDPGRGGYTF.

The chain links TRBV14 to TRBJ1-2; D not certain. This CDR3 has 11 amino acids. The V gene lost 11 bases and the J gene lost 7 bases, with 14 bases spanning the gap. Germline CDR1 reads SGHDN; CDR2 reads FVKESK. The CDR3 coding sequence is TGTGCCTGGAGTAGCTGGTCTGGCTACACCTTC. This encodes CAWSSWSGYTF.

V and J are TRBV10-3 and TRBJ2-6; D remains ambiguous. The V and J ends lost 6 bases and 4 bases respectively, with 10 bases between them. Germline assignment: CDR1 ENHRY and CDR2 SYGVKD. The CDR3 runs 14 residues. DNA of the CDR3: TGTGCCATCAGCCCCTCCGGCGGGGCCAACGTCCTGACTTTC. Its translation: CAISPSGGANVLTF.

This rearrangement joins TRBV12-3 or TRBV12-4 to TRBJ2-7; TRBD1 matches 9 bases. Germline trimming cut 6 bases from V and 3 bases from J; bases unmatched to any gene: 9. The CDR3 spans 15 residues. The CDR3 loop is CASSPIRDRDYEQYF. Written as DNA, the CDR3 is TGTGCCAGCAGCCCTATCCGGGACAGGGACTACGAGCAGTACTTC.

The chain combines TRBV10-3 with TRBJ1-6; no firm D call. This CDR3 is built from 13 residues. Germline-derived CDR1 and CDR2 are ENHRY and SYGVKD. The V end was cut by 5 bases, the J end by 14 bases, with 16 bases between. CDR3 bases: TGTGCCATCAGTCGACACCTTCCGGGAACCCTCCACTTT. Its translation: CAISRHLPGTLHF.

This clonotype appeared a few times. The V call is TRBV7-2, the J call TRBJ2-5; 8 positions match TRBD1. This CDR3 spans 16 amino acids. The V and J ends lost 2 bases and 1 base, in that order; junction bases with no gene match: 6. Germline CDR1 is SGHTA and CDR2 is FQGNSA. The CDR3 nucleotides read TGTGCCAGCAGCTTAAACCCCGGGACAGGCCAAGAGACCCAGTACTTC. Its protein is CASSLNPGTGQETQYF.